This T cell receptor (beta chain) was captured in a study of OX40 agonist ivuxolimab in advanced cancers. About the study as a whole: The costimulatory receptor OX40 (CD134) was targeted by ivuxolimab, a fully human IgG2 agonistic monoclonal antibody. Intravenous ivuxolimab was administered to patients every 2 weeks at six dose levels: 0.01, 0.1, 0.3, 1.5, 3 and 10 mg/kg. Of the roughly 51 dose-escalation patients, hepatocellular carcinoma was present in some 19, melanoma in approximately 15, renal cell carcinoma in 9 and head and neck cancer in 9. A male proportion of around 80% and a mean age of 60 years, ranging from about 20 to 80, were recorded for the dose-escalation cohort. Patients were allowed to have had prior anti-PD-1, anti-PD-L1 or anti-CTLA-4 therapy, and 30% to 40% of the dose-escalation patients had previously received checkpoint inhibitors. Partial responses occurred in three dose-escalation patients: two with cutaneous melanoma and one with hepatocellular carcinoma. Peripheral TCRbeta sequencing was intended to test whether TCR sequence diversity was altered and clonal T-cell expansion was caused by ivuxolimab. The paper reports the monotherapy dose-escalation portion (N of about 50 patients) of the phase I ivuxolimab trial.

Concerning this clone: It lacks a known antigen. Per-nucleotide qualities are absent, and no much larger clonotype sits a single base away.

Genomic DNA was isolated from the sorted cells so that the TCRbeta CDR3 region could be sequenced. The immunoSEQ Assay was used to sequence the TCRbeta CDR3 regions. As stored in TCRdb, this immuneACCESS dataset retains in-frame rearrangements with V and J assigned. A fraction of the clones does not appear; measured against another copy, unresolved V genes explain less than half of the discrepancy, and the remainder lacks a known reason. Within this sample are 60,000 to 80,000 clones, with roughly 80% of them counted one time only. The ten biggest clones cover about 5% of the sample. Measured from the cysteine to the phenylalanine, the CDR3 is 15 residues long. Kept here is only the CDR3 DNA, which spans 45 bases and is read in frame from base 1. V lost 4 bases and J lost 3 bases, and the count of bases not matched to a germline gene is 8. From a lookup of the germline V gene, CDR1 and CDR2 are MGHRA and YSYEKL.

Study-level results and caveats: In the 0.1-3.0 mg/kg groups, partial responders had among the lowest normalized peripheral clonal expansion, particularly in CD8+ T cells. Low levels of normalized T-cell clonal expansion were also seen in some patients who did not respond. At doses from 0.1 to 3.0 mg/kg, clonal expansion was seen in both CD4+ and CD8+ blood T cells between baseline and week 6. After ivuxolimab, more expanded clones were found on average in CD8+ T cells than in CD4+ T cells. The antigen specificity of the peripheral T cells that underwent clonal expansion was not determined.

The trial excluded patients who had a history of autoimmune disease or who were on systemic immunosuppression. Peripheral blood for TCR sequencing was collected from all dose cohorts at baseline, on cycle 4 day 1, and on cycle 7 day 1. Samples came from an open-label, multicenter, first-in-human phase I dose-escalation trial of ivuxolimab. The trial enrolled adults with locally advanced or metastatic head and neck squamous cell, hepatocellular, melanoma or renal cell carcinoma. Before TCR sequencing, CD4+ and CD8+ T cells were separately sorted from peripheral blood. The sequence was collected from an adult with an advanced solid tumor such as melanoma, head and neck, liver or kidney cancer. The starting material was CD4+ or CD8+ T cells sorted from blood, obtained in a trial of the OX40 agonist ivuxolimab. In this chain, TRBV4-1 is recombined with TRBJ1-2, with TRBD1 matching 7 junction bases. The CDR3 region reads CASSRPTGQDYGYTF. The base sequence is TGCGCCAGCAGCCGGCCGACAGGGCAAGACTATGGCTACACCTTC.